This T cell receptor (beta chain) was retrieved from a study of blood T cell repertoires in COVID-19. On the study more broadly: Material from acute and convalescent COVID-19 was sourced from the United States, Italy and Spain. From T cells, B-cell-depleted T cells, or PBMCs came the material, which was cDNA or gDNA.

V shed 4 bases and J shed 6 bases, with 10 bases lying between them. Looked up from germline, CDR1 is SEHNR and CDR2 is FQNEAQ (reference sequence). The CDR3 spans 13 residues. As originally analysed: Reference gene primer amplification gave nucleated cell count estimates. The assay was immunoSEQ multiplex PCR, and TCRdb's table has in-frame clones only and misses some. V and J calls and clone size are given by that table; D and trimming were obtained from the DNA. The sample yields some 170,000 clones, 80% to 90% seen once. Sequencing was carried out using peripheral blood. V is TRBV7-9 and J is TRBJ1-5; no clear D. This sequence was found in a woman in her 50s with acute or convalescent COVID-19. CDR3: CASSSRVGQPQHF. The CDR3 DNA follows: TGTGCCAGCAGCTCCCGGGTTGGTCAGCCCCAGCATTTT.